This T cell receptor beta chain is drawn from a study of cytomegalovirus exposure and HLA in healthy donors. Study outcomes and limitations: A later look showed TCR association rates differing by HLA locus, highest for DRB1 and lowest for HLA-C. An analysis that came later showed most CMV-associated TCR beta chains appearing HLA-restricted. The Asian-associated ancestry cluster reportedly had fewer N-insertions than the approximately 700-donor mean in a later analysis.

With respect to this clone: The target antigen is unknown.

The PCR used 60 Vbeta and 13 Jbeta primers. Generated by immunoSEQ multiplex PCR, the TCRdb table keeps only in-frame clones and is missing some. The profile shows 150,000 to 200,000 clones, 75% to 85% of them singletons. The sequencing sample was made of PBMCs. The sequence came from a man younger than 40 in good health and CMV-seropositive.

This chain's CDR3 is CASSRRQGGNIQYF. The CDR3 DNA sequence: TGTGCCAGCAGTCGACGACAGGGCGGAAACATTCAGTACTTC. J is TRBJ2-4 and V is TRBV28; 7 bases map to TRBD1. Trimming cost V 5 bases and J 6 bases; bases outside gene matches: 7. The CDR3 has 14 residues. Germline CDR1 is MDHEN and CDR2 is SYDVKM.